The 18 T cell receptor beta chains below come from one sample, sequenced in a study of PD-1 blockade in classical Hodgkin lymphoma. Method: immunoSEQ multiplex PCR; TCRdb's copy keeps in-frame clones and lacks some. Among around 27,000 clones listed, around 90% were seen once. Stated time point: newly diagnosed, previously untreated cHL patient sample. Researchers used magnetic negative selection to pull out pure CD4+ T cells from thawed PBMCs. What was sequenced was CD4+ T cells from blood. Source of these receptors: a human donor with classical Hodgkin lymphoma.

The chain has TRBV25-1 and TRBJ2-3; 8 bases agree with TRBD2. The CDR3 runs to 14 residues. Germline V gene lookup returns CDR1 MGHDK and CDR2 SYGVNS. After removal of 5 bases from V and 0 bases from J, the junction contained 1 base not matched to a gene. The CDR3 nucleotides are TGTGCCAGCAGTCTAGCGGGTAGCACAGATACGCAGTATTTT. It specifies CASSLAGSTDTQYF.

The V gene is TRBV9, the J gene TRBJ2-3, with 11 bases aligning to TRBD2. The germline gives CDR1 SGDLS, CDR2 YYNGEE. V lost 0 bases to trimming and J lost 0 bases; unmatched junction nucleotides: 6. The CDR3 sequence is 18 residues long. The CDR3 nucleotides are TGTGCCAGCAGCGTAGTGGGGACTAGCGGAGTTAGCACAGATACGCAGTATTTT. Protein sequence: CASSVVGTSGVSTDTQYF.

The chain carries TRBV5-6 and TRBJ2-6; D unclear. CDR3 length: 15 amino acids. Germline V gives CDR1 SGHDT, CDR2 YYEEEE. V shed 2 bases and J shed 2 bases, with 8 bases lying between them. The CDR3 sequence: CASSFRSPGANVLTF. The CDR3 DNA follows: TGTGCCAGCAGCTTCCGATCTCCTGGGGCCAACGTCCTGACTTTC. Full variable domain (remainder filled in from reference TRBV5-6 and TRBJ2-6): DAGVTQSPTHLIKTRGQQVTLRCSPKSGHDTVSWYQQALGQGPQFIFQYYEEEERQRGNFPDRFSGHQFPNYSSELNVNALLLGDSALYLCASSFRSPGANVLTFGAGSRLTVL.

The chain is built from TRBV9 and TRBJ2-4; 9 nucleotides agree with TRBD2. CDR3 length: 13 residues. Germline CDR1 is SGDLS and CDR2 is YYNGEE. J gave up 7 bases and V 4 bases, and 3 bases lay outside the gene matches. CDR3: CASSPGTSNIQYF. CDR3 nucleotide sequence: TGTGCCAGCAGCCCGGGGACTAGCAACATTCAGTACTTC.

The rearrangement uses TRBV7-6 and TRBJ1-5, with 8 nucleotides matching TRBD1. The V gene end was trimmed by 5 bases and the J gene end by 7 bases; junction bases not matched to a gene: 10. The CDR3 extends over 15 amino acids. The V gene's germline CDR1 is SGHVS and CDR2 FNYEAQ. The CDR3 protein is CASSPGTGRQQPQHF. The CDR3 DNA follows: TGTGCCAGCAGCCCTGGGACAGGTCGGCAGCAGCCCCAGCATTTT.

The rearrangement joins TRBV10-3 to TRBJ1-5; D might be TRBD1 (5 bases). The ends were cut back, 0 bases at V and 0 bases at J, with 12 bases in the middle. Per the germline V gene, CDR1 is ENHRY and CDR2 is SYGVKD. The CDR3 extends over 17 amino acids. CDR3 in amino acids: CAISESKGTFSNQPQHF. Written as DNA, the CDR3 is TGTGCCATCAGTGAGTCTAAGGGGACCTTTAGCAATCAGCCCCAGCATTTT.

Written as DNA, the CDR3 is TGTGCCAGCAGTGAACAGCCAACCCAAGAGACCCAGTACTTC. Its protein is CASSEQPTQETQYF. This chain uses TRBV6-1 with TRBJ2-5; D remains unclear. The V gene's germline CDR1 is MNHNS and CDR2 SASEGT. The CDR3 spans 14 residues. V was shortened by 2 bases and J by 1 base, with 8 bases between the two germline ends.

This clone came up once. This sequence joins TRBV7-2 and TRBJ2-5; D gene unclear. The CDR3 consists of 16 residues. CDR1 is SGHTA, CDR2 FQGNSA, per germline. The V gene lost 2 bases and the J gene lost 4 bases, with 17 bases spanning the gap. The CDR3: CASSLTYYRVGETQYF. The CDR3 nucleotides read TGTGCCAGCAGCTTAACGTATTATCGGGTAGGAGAGACCCAGTACTTC.

The DNA of the CDR3 is TGCAGCGTTGACGCACCCGGGACCAGGGAAAAACTGTTTTTT. This gives the protein CSVDAPGTREKLFF. The chain employs TRBV29-1 and TRBJ1-4, with D possibly being TRBD1 (5 bases). The CDR3 consists of 14 residues. Germline V lookup: CDR1 SQVTM, CDR2 ANQGSEA. The V and J ends lost 3 bases and 8 bases respectively, with 16 bases between them.

This clone was observed a few times. The genes are TRBV9 and TRBJ2-2; the D gene is possibly TRBD2 (5 bases). Looked up from germline, CDR1 is SGDLS and CDR2 is YYNGEE. Trimming pared 0 bases from V and 4 bases from J, leaving 7 bases between. The CDR3 consists of 14 residues. As DNA, the CDR3 is TGTGCCAGCAGCGTAGAGCGGAGCACCGGGGAGCTGTTTTTT. Translated: CASSVERSTGELFF.

The CDR3 DNA follows: TGTGCCATCAGTGTAGGGGTACCGGGACTAGCGGGAGCACATGAGCAGTTCTTC. Translating it yields CAISVGVPGLAGAHEQFF. The rearrangement links TRBV10-3 to TRBJ2-1, with 14 positions matching TRBD2. V trimming: 4 bases; J trimming: 8 bases; junction bases outside the gene matches: 13. CDR3 length: 18 amino acids. Germline V lookup: CDR1 ENHRY, CDR2 SYGVKD.

The rearrangement joins TRBV11-2 to TRBJ2-3; TRBD1 agrees at 10 bases. V was clipped by 2 bases and J by 1 base; unmatched bases: 6. Germline V gives CDR1 SGHAT, CDR2 FQNNGV. This CDR3 is built from 17 residues. The CDR3 DNA sequence: TGTGCCAGCAGCTTATCACTCGGGACAGGGGGCACAGATACGCAGTATTTT. This translates into CASSLSLGTGGTDTQYF.

This rearrangement joins TRBV28 to TRBJ1-2; the D is unclear. CDR3 length: 11 residues. Trimming took 10 bases from V and 3 from J, leaving 9 bases between them. The germline gives CDR1 MDHEN, CDR2 SYDVKM. The CDR3 here is CATDQDYGYTF. As DNA, the CDR3 is TGTGCCACTGACCAGGACTATGGCTACACCTTC.

Details on this clone: No DNA is shown, since the ends of the CDR3 on it are uncertain; the CDR3 is the one TCRdb lists. The CDR3 sequence is CASSVGGGAPFF. The J gene is TRBJ2-1, the V gene TRBV9; the D segment call TRBD2 is taken from the table without a DNA check. The CDR3 spans 12 residues, counting both ends. CDR1 and CDR2 from the germline V gene are SGDLS and YYNGEE.

This chain uses TRBV5-4 with TRBJ1-4; no definite D call. The CDR3 is 13 residues long. V was shortened by 1 base and J by 7 bases, with 8 bases between the two germline ends. From germline, CDR1 is SGHNT and CDR2 YYREEE (reference sequence). CDR3 bases: TGTGCCAGCAGCTTGTACAAGACTGAAAAACTGTTTTTT. The encoded protein is CASSLYKTEKLFF. The full variable domain, in which reference TRBV5-4 and TRBJ1-4 provide the parts outside the CDR3, is ETGVTQSPTHLIKTRGQQVTLRCSSQSGHNTVSWYQQALGQGPQFIFQYYREEENGRGNFPPRFSGLQFPNYSSELNVNALELDDSALYLCASSLYKTEKLFFGSGTQLSVL.

The chain uses TRBV7-2 and TRBJ2-1, with 7 positions matching TRBD2. This CDR3 contains 18 residues. Germline V gene lookup returns CDR1 SGHTA and CDR2 FQGNSA. The J segment lost 0 bases and the V segment lost 1 base, leaving 9 bases of the junction unmatched. CDR3 amino acids: CASSLDGGGQRSYNEQFF. In DNA, the CDR3 is TGTGCCAGCAGCTTAGATGGGGGAGGGCAGCGCTCCTACAATGAGCAGTTCTTC.

V usage is TRBV19 and J usage is TRBJ2-7; TRBD1 matches 9 bases. The length of the CDR3 is 15 residues. Germline V CDR1 and CDR2: LNHDA, SQIVND (reference sequence). V lost 3 bases and J lost 0; bases outside the gene matches: 3. CDR3 protein: CASSIPGQGSYEQYF. The CDR3, as DNA: TGTGCCAGTAGTATCCCGGGACAGGGCTCCTACGAGCAGTACTTC.

This clone was counted a single time. The chain recombines TRBV2 with TRBJ2-3, with TRBD1 matching 8 bases. Germline V gene lookup returns CDR1 SNHLY and CDR2 FYNNEI. Losses at the gene ends were 5 bases for V and 0 bases for J; bases not matched to a gene: 4. The CDR3 consists of 15 residues. In DNA, the CDR3 is TGTGCCAGCAGTTTGGACAGGGCGAGCACAGATACGCAGTATTTT. It specifies CASSLDRASTDTQYF.